This T cell receptor (beta chain) came from a study of beta chain features in type 1 diabetes. Sequenced material consisted of expressed TCRB transcripts (all of the isolated RNA was reverse transcribed). Method: immunoSEQ multiplex PCR; TCRdb's copy keeps in-frame clones and lacks some. The repertoire holds 330,000 or so clones, with about 20% as singletons. Germline trimming cut 6 bases from V and 1 base from J; bases unmatched to any gene: 5. Germline V CDR1 and CDR2: SNHLY, FYNNEI. CDR3 length equals 14 residues. This clone was counted a few times. The rearrangement links TRBV2 to TRBJ2-7; TRBD1 matches 8 bases. The receptor's source is a woman between 18 and 29 years old in good health. The sequencing input was naive CD4+ T cells from blood. The CDR3 nucleotides are TGTGCCAGCAGGGACAGGGACGCATCCTACGAGCAGTACTTC. Protein: CASRDRDASYEQYF.